The 31 T cell receptor beta chains below all came from one sample that was sequenced in a study of cytomegalovirus exposure and HLA in healthy donors. PCR amplification relied on 60 Vbeta primers (plus 13 Jbeta primers). Profiled with immunoSEQ multiplex PCR; TCRdb holds only in-frame clones, not every one. The sample has under 200,000 clones, 75% to 80% seen once; the top ten hold roughly an eighth. Material: PBMCs. These receptors were collected from a woman younger than 45 in good health and CMV-seropositive.

The chain couples TRBV7-2 to TRBJ2-1; 9 bases are a match to TRBD1. The V and J ends lost 4 bases and 4 bases, in that order; junction bases with no gene match: 5. Germline V CDR1 and CDR2: SGHTA, FQGNSA. There are 15 residues in the CDR3. CDR3 bases: TGTGCCAGCAGCTCTTTCGGACAGGGGTACAATGAGCAGTTCTTC. It specifies CASSSFGQGYNEQFF.

This chain joins TRBV21-1 and TRBJ2-5; whether TRBD2, the table's D call, matches the DNA was not checked. The J call may be wrong; the DNA end is better matched by TRBJ2-7. TRBV21-1 is termed a pseudogene. The CDR3 has 15 residues. CDR3 in DNA: TGTGCCAGCAGCACCCTACTAGGCGGGGCGGCCGAGCAGTACTTC. Amino acids: CASSTLLGGAAEQYF.

This clone showed up just a few times. V is TRBV5-1 and J is TRBJ2-3, with D perhaps TRBD2 (6 bases). Germline CDR1 reads SGHRS; CDR2 reads YFSETQ. Trimming cost V 2 bases and J 6 bases, with 13 bases left between them. The CDR3 is made up of 14 amino acids. CDR3 nucleotides: TGCGCCAGCAGCTTAGGCGGGGTTTTTGATACGCAGTATTTT. Translating it yields CASSLGGVFDTQYF.

The genes are TRBV18 and TRBJ1-1; no firm D call. CDR3 length: 13 residues. The germline V gene has CDR1 KGHSH and CDR2 LQKENI. Trimming took off 5 bases at V and 0 bases at J, with 7 bases between the two ends. This CDR3 is CASSAELNTEAFF. DNA of the CDR3: TGTGCCAGCTCAGCCGAGCTGAACACTGAAGCTTTCTTT. Full variable domain (missing parts from reference TRBV18 and TRBJ1-1): NAGVMQNPRHLVRRRGQEARLRCSPMKGHSHVYWYRQLPEEGLKFMVYLQKENIIDESGMPKERFSAEFPKEGPSILRIQQVVRGDSAAYFCASSAELNTEAFFGQGTRLTVV.

The chain links TRBV5-1 to TRBJ1-2; D not certain. The CDR3 contains 15 residues. V was cut by 3 bases and J by 0 bases, with 12 bases left in between. CDR1 is SGHRS and CDR2 is YFSETQ in the germline V gene. The CDR3 DNA reads as TGCGCCAGCAGCTCAAACGGCGACACTAACTATGGCTACACCTTC. Amino acids: CASSSNGDTNYGYTF.

There are a few counts of this clone. The genes are TRBV5-4 and TRBJ2-5; 10 nucleotides line up with TRBD1. Germline V gene sequence: CDR1 SGHNT, CDR2 YYREEE (reference sequence). The CDR3 contains 16 residues. V was pared by 4 bases and J by 3 bases, with 9 bases of the junction left unmatched. CDR3 coding DNA: TGTGCCAGCAGCCTACCCGGGACAGGGGATGAAGAGACCCAGTACTTC. Its translation is CASSLPGTGDEETQYF.

The chain joins TRBV30 to TRBJ2-2, with D possibly matching TRBD2 (8 bases). Germline V CDR1 and CDR2: GTSNPN, SVGIG (reference sequence). V was shortened by 1 base and J by 0 bases, with 18 bases between the two germline ends. The CDR3 length is 18 residues. In DNA, the CDR3 is TGTGCCTGGAGTGCGGTGAGGGGGCGGGGGGCGAACACCGGGGAGCTGTTTTTT. Translating gives CAWSAVRGRGANTGELFF.

The chain is built from TRBV28 and TRBJ1-1; D is unresolved. V was pared by 2 bases and J by 6 bases, with 16 bases between. Germline CDR1 MDHEN, CDR2 SYDVKM. The CDR3 consists of 15 residues. The CDR3 coding sequence is TGTGCCAGCAGTTTAGAGGTGTCAGCCCGACCTGAAGCTTTCTTT. The encoded protein is CASSLEVSARPEAFF. The entire variable domain, with the rest obtained from reference TRBV28 and TRBJ1-1, is as follows: DVKVTQSSRYLVKRTGEKVFLECVQDMDHENMFWYRQDPGLGLRLIYFSYDVKMKEKGDIPEGYSVSREKKERFSLILESASTNQTSMYLCASSLEVSARPEAFFGQGTRLTVV.

The V call is TRBV28, the J call TRBJ1-5; D might be TRBD1 (6 bases). The CDR3 is 16 residues long. V gave up 4 bases and J gave up 2 bases, with 15 bases separating them. CDR1 is MDHEN, CDR2 SYDVKM, per germline. DNA of the CDR3: TGTGCCAGCAGTTCCAGGGGTGGAAGGGGCAATCAGCCCCAGCATTTT. Protein: CASSSRGGRGNQPQHF.

This clone was seen just once. V usage is TRBV9 and J usage is TRBJ2-3; a possible D gene is TRBD1 (7 bases). The V and J ends lost 0 bases and 0 bases respectively, with 11 bases between them. Germline V gene data show CDR1 as SGDLS and CDR2 as YYNGEE. CDR3 size: 16 residues. CDR3 amino acids: CASSVDPGGSTDTQYF. The CDR3 DNA is TGTGCCAGCAGCGTAGACCCAGGGGGGAGCACAGATACGCAGTATTTT.

This clone was counted once. This rearrangement joins TRBV2 to TRBJ2-1, with 12 bases fitting TRBD2. Germline-derived CDR1 and CDR2 are SNHLY and FYNNEI. This CDR3 has 14 residues. V lost 8 bases, J lost 7 bases, and 6 bases stayed unmatched. The CDR3 region is CASAGLAGLNEQFF. CDR3 nucleotides: TGTGCCAGCGCCGGACTAGCGGGGTTGAATGAGCAGTTCTTC.

This clone was detected once. V usage is TRBV28 and J usage is TRBJ1-1; 9 bases line up with TRBD1. V shed 6 bases and J 7 bases; nucleotides not matched to a gene: 12. The CDR3 covers 15 residues. Germline CDR1 reads MDHEN; CDR2 reads SYDVKM. The CDR3 nucleotides read TGTGCCAGCAGGCAGGACAGGGGTCGAAATGGTGAAGCTTTCTTT. Encoded protein: CASRQDRGRNGEAFF.

J is TRBJ2-1 and V is TRBV25-1; a weak D match, TRBD1 (6 bases). This CDR3 region has 13 residues. Germline lookup yields CDR1 MGHDK and CDR2 SYGVNS. V lost 6 bases, J lost 4 bases, and 10 bases lay in between. The CDR3 bases are TGTGCCAGCAGATCGCAGGGGTACAATGAGCAGTTCTTC. Its translation: CASRSQGYNEQFF.

The chain has TRBV7-9 and TRBJ2-1; 15 positions match TRBD2. V trimming: 2 bases; J trimming: 8 bases; junction bases outside the gene matches: 4. There are 16 residues in the CDR3. Per germline, CDR1 SEHNR and CDR2 FQNEAQ (reference sequence). As DNA, the CDR3 is TGTGCCAGCAGCTTAAGTGGGACTAGCGGGAGGTATGAGCAGTTCTTC. Amino acid sequence: CASSLSGTSGRYEQFF.

The chain recombines TRBV27 with TRBJ2-1; weak D call: TRBD1 (6 bases). CDR3 length: 15 amino acids. Germline CDR1 and CDR2: MNHEY and SMNVEV (reference sequence). With 6 bases removed from V and 6 bases from J, the gap between germline ends came to 18 bases. DNA of the CDR3: TGTGCCAGCAGCCTAGGGCACCTCAGGGGCAATGAGCAGTTCTTC. Translating gives CASSLGHLRGNEQFF.

DNA of the CDR3: TGTGCCAGCAGCGAGACAGCTAACTATGGCTACACCTTC. Translated: CASSETANYGYTF. The chain is built from TRBV11-3 and TRBJ1-2; D is possibly TRBD1 (5 bases). The germline V gene has CDR1 SGHNT and CDR2 YENEEA. Trimming left V 5 bases short and J 0 bases short, with 7 bases between. The CDR3 contains 13 residues.

Of note for this clone: The junction departs from the called germline gene at one end, perhaps through a read error. The chain recombines TRBV9 with TRBJ1-2; weak D call: TRBD1 (5 bases). Germline assignment: CDR1 SGDLS and CDR2 YYNGEE. The length of the CDR3 is 16 residues. CDR3 DNA sequence: TGTACCAGCAGCCTGATTCCGGACATCTCCGACCGGGGCTACACCTTC. It codes for CTSSLIPDISDRGYTF.

Concerning this clone: The junction differs from germline at one of its ends, possibly a read error. The chain links TRBV29-1 to TRBJ2-7; D might be TRBD1 (5 bases). The CDR3 is 11 amino acids. The V gene's germline CDR1 is SQVTM and CDR2 ANQGSEA. CDR3 nucleotide sequence: TGCAGCGTTAAAGACAGCTACGAGCAGTACTTC. Protein: CSVKDSYEQYF.

The rearrangement uses TRBV27 and TRBJ2-3; 8 positions match TRBD1. CDR1 and CDR2 (germline): MNHEY, SMNVEV (reference sequence). This CDR3 spans 15 amino acids. The J segment lost 5 bases and the V segment lost 5 bases, leaving 9 bases of the junction unmatched. CDR3 in DNA: TGTGCCAGCAGTATGGACAGGGACAAAGAAGATACGCAGTATTTT. Encoded protein: CASSMDRDKEDTQYF.

In this sample, this clone turned up once. The chain links TRBV6-5 to TRBJ1-6; 7 bases agree with TRBD1. The CDR3 has 14 residues. Trimming removed 2 bases from V and 10 bases from J; junction bases left unmatched: 5. Germline V gives CDR1 MNHEY, CDR2 SVGAGI. The CDR3 loop is CASSYKGAGSPLHF. The CDR3 nucleotides read TGTGCCAGCAGTTACAAGGGGGCAGGATCACCCCTCCACTTT.

The gene calls are TRBV10-2 and TRBJ2-2, with 8 bases matching TRBD2. CDR1 is WSHSY, CDR2 SAAADI, per germline. J gave up 6 bases and V 7 bases, and 4 bases lay outside the gene matches. The length of the CDR3 is 13 residues. For the CDR3, the DNA is TGCGCCAGCAAAATAGCGGGGCCCGGGGAGCTGTTTTTT. Protein sequence: CASKIAGPGELFF.

V and J are TRBV5-1 and TRBJ2-5; possible D gene TRBD2, 5 bases. There are 12 residues in the CDR3. From germline, CDR1 is SGHRS and CDR2 YFSETQ. V gave up 4 bases and J gave up 7 bases, with 11 bases separating them. CDR3 bases: TGCGCCAGCAGCCTGGACTTTTCGACCCAGTACTTC. Residues: CASSLDFSTQYF.

The gene calls are TRBV6-5 and TRBJ1-6; TRBD1 matches at 8 bases. This CDR3 is built from 16 residues. Germline lookup yields CDR1 MNHEY and CDR2 SVGAGI. V gave up 3 bases and J gave up 7 bases; unmatched junction bases: 8. In DNA form, the CDR3 reads TGTGCCAGCAGTTATTACAGGGGGTTTGAAAATTCACCCCTCCACTTT. Translation gives CASSYYRGFENSPLHF.

The rearrangement uses TRBV15 and TRBJ2-3; the match to TRBD2 covers 12 bases. Germline CDR1 is LNHNV and CDR2 is YYDKDF (reference sequence). The CDR3 has 17 amino acids. V was clipped by 3 bases and J by 3 bases; unmatched bases: 7. CDR3 DNA: TGTGCCACCAGCAGGGAGACTAGCGGGAGTTCAACAGATACGCAGTATTTT. Encoded protein: CATSRETSGSSTDTQYF.

Only one count was recorded for this clone. This chain links TRBV30 with TRBJ2-7, with D perhaps matching TRBD2 (6 bases). Germline V CDR1 and CDR2: GTSNPN, SVGIG (reference sequence). V dropped 3 bases and J dropped 3 bases, with 12 bases sitting between them. The CDR3 contains 13 residues. CDR3 nucleotides: TGTGCCTGGAGCGGGGGTAGAAGCTACGAGCAGTACTTC. Its translation is CAWSGGRSYEQYF.

This chain links TRBV29-1 with TRBJ2-3; 8 bases align to TRBD1. V lost 3 bases and J lost 1; bases outside the gene matches: 9. CDR3 length equals 16 residues. Germline CDR1 and CDR2: SQVTM and ANQGSEA. This CDR3 is CSVDRGQEGGTDTQYF. CDR3 nucleotides: TGCAGCGTTGATCGGGGACAGGAGGGGGGCACAGATACGCAGTATTTT.

The rearrangement links TRBV30 to TRBJ2-5; 11 bases are shared with TRBD1. V dropped 2 bases and J dropped 3; count of bases not matched to a gene: 5. In germline, CDR1 is GTSNPN, CDR2 SVGIG (reference sequence). The CDR3 contains 15 residues. CDR3 nucleotides: TGTGCCTGGAGTACGGGACAGGGGGGGGAAGAGACCCAGTACTTC. Translated, it gives CAWSTGQGGEETQYF.

V and J are TRBV7-9 and TRBJ1-4, with TRBD1 as a possible D gene (6 bases). The V and J ends lost 1 base and 7 bases respectively, with 10 bases between them. This CDR3 spans 14 amino acids. CDR1 and CDR2 (germline): SEHNR, FQNEAQ (reference sequence). CDR3 in DNA: TGTGCCAGCAGCTTAGACACAGGGCTTGAAAAACTGTTTTTT. Translated, it gives CASSLDTGLEKLFF.

J is TRBJ2-1 and V is TRBV2, with 7 bases aligning to TRBD2. Germline V gene data show CDR1 as SNHLY and CDR2 as FYNNEI. Unmatched junction bases numbered 10, after V lost 0 bases and J lost 5 bases. The length of the CDR3 is 17 residues. CDR3 loop: CASSEALMASGNNEQFF. CDR3 bases: TGTGCCAGCAGTGAAGCGCTTATGGCTAGCGGAAACAATGAGCAGTTCTTC.

The gene calls are TRBV5-4 and TRBJ2-5, with D maybe TRBD2 (5 bases). V was pared by 4 bases and J by 4 bases, with 11 bases between. The CDR3 runs 13 residues. CDR1 is SGHNT and CDR2 is YYREEE in the germline V gene (reference sequence). The CDR3 loop reads CASSPVGGETQYF. The CDR3 region has the DNA TGTGCCAGCAGCCCGGTAGGAGGAGAGACCCAGTACTTC.

The chain carries TRBV28 and TRBJ2-4; the D gene is possibly TRBD2 (5 bases). CDR1 and CDR2 (germline): MDHEN, SYDVKM. V was clipped by 7 bases and J by 0 bases, with 13 bases between them. The CDR3 extends over 15 amino acids. CDR3 sequence reads: CASTEPAGAKNIQYF. Here the CDR3 DNA reads TGTGCCAGCACCGAACCGGCGGGAGCCAAAAACATTCAGTACTTC. Variable domain in full (rest from reference TRBV28 and TRBJ2-4): DVKVTQSSRYLVKRTGEKVFLECVQDMDHENMFWYRQDPGLGLRLIYFSYDVKMKEKGDIPEGYSVSREKKERFSLILESASTNQTSMYLCASTEPAGAKNIQYFGAGTRLSVL.